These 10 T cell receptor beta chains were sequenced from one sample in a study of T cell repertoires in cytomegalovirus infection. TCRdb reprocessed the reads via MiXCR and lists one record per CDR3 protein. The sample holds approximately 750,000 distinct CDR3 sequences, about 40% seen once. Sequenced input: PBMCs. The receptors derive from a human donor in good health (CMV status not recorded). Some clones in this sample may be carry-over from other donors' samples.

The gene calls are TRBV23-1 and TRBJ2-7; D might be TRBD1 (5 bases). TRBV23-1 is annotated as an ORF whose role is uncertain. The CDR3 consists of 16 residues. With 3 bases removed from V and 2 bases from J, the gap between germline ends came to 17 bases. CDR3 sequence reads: CASSHILTAHPYEQYF. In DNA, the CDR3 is TGCGCCAGCAGTCATATTCTGACAGCCCATCCCTACGAGCAGTACTTC.

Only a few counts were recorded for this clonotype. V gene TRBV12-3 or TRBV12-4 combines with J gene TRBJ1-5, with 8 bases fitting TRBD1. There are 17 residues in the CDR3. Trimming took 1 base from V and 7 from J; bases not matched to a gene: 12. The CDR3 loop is CASSLGSGRGLRQPQHF. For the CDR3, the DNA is TGTGCCAGCAGTTTAGGGTCGGGCAGGGGGCTGCGGCAGCCCCAGCATTTT.

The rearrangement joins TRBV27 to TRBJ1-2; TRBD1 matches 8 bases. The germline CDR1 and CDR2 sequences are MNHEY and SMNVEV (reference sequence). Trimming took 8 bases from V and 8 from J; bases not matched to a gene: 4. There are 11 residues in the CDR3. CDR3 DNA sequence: TGTGCCAGCTCGACAGGGGAGGGCTACACCTTC. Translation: CASSTGEGYTF.

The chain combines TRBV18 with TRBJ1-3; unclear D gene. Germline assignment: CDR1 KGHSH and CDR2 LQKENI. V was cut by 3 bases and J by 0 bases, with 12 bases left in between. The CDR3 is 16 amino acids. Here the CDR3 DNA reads TGTGCCAGCTCACCGCGCCCCTCGAGCTCTGGAAACACCATATATTTT. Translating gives CASSPRPSSSGNTIYF.

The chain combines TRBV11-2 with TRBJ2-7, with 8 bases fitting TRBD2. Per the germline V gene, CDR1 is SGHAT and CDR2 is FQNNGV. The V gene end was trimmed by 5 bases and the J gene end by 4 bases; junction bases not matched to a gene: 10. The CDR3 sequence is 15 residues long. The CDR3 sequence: CASSPRTSTGYEQYF. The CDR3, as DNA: TGTGCCAGCAGCCCGAGGACTAGCACGGGATACGAGCAGTACTTC.

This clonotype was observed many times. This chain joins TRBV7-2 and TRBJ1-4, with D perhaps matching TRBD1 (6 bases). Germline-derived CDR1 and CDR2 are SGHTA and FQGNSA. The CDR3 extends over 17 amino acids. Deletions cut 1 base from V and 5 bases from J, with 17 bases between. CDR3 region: CASSLGRGARRNEKLFF. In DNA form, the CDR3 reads TGTGCCAGCAGCTTAGGTCGGGGGGCTCGAAGAAATGAAAAACTGTTTTTT.

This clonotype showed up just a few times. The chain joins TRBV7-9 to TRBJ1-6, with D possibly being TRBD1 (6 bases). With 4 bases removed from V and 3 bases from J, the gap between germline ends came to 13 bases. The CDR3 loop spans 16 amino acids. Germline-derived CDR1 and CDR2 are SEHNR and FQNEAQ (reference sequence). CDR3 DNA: TGTGCCAGCAGCTCTCCCACAGGGAGCTATAATTCACCCCTCCACTTT. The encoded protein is CASSSPTGSYNSPLHF. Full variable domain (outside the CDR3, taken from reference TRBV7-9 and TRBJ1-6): DTGVSQNPRHKITKRGQNVTFRCDPISEHNRLYWYRQTLGQGPEFLTYFQNEAQLEKSRLLSDRFSAERPKGSFSTLEIQRTEQGDSAMYLCASSSPTGSYNSPLHFGNGTRLTVT.

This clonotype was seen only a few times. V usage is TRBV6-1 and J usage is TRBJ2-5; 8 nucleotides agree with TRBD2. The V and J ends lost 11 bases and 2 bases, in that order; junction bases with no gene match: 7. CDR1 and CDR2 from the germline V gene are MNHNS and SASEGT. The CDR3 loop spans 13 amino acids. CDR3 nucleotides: TGTGCCGCCCGGGGACTAGGGCAAGAGACCCAGTACTTC. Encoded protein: CAARGLGQETQYF.

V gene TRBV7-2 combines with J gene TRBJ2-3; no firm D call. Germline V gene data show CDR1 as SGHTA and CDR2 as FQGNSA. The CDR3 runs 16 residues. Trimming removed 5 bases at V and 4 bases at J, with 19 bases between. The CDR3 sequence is CASSGRASRDADTQYF. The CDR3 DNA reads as TGTGCCAGCAGCGGAAGAGCTTCTAGGGATGCAGATACGCAGTATTTT.

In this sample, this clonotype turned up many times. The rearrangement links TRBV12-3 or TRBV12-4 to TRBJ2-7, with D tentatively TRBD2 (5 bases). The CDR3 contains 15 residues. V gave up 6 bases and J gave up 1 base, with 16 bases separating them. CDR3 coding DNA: TGTGCCAGCAGCGTAGGAGGAAGTCTATCCTACGAGCAGTACTTC. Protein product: CASSVGGSLSYEQYF.